The clone carrying this TCR beta chain occurred many times. This entry comes from a study of human T cells and chemical hapten exposure. The overall study: The study lasted roughly 22 weeks, and patients were dosed weekly with diphenylcyclopropenone on the scalp throughout. Alopecia universalis, totalis or areata was present in patients who were mostly female.

Sample time point: pre-sensitization, week 0. Treatment of the sample: therapeutic diphenylcyclopropenone sensitization with weekly scalp DPC. People who gave samples had alopecia, were 18 to 70 years old, and were suitable for DPC. Study processing details: TCRs per sample had a median of roughly 93,000 and ranged from roughly 23,224 to 700,000. TCRdb analysed the RACE reads with MiXCR anew, one entry per CDR3 protein. For this entry, the V and J calls and clone size follow TCRdb and not the study's own pipeline. Of under 200,000 distinct CDR3 sequences in the sample, around 30% were seen once. The receptor's source is a woman in her twenties or thirties with alopecia areata. Some clones in this sample may be carry-over from other donors' samples. Sample: whole blood, taken in connection with sensitization to the hapten diphenylcyclopropenone (DPC).

CDR3: CASSPKETQYF. In DNA, the CDR3 is TGTGCCAGCAGCCCCAAAGAGACCCAGTACTTC. The chain combines TRBV7-2 with TRBJ2-5; D unclear. V was shortened by 5 bases and J by 3 bases, with 4 bases between the two germline ends. In germline, CDR1 is SGHTA, CDR2 FQGNSA. CDR3 length: 11 residues.